Listed below are T cell receptor beta chains from one sample, sequenced in a study of neoadjuvant nivolumab and ipilimumab in lung cancer. Repertoires were generated with immunoSEQ multiplex PCR, while TCRdb's copy carries only in-frame clones and drops some. The sample yields tens of thousands of clones, around 88% seen once. Source: blood, taken before neoadjuvant nivolumab, alone or with ipilimumab. These TCRs come from an adult with non-small cell lung cancer. Some clones in this sample may be carry-over from other donors' samples. CDR3s leave out the opening cysteine and the closing phenylalanine or tryptophan. The D gene is left open where the match is weak.

v_call: TRBV10-2
j_call: TRBJ2-7
d_call: -
cdr3_aa: ASSLELRARKGYEQY

v_call: TRBV19
j_call: TRBJ2-1
d_call: TRBD2
cdr3_aa: ASRQRGSHNEQF

v_call: TRBV5-1
j_call: TRBJ2-7
d_call: -
cdr3_aa: ASSLVSTPYEQY

v_call: TRBV11-1
j_call: TRBJ2-3
d_call: -
cdr3_aa: ASSELRLGSTDTQY

v_call: TRBV7-8
j_call: TRBJ1-2
d_call: -
cdr3_aa: ASSLRPGTNGYT

v_call: TRBV16
j_call: TRBJ2-1
d_call: TRBD2
cdr3_aa: ASSQRLAGGSNEQF

v_call: TRBV11-2
j_call: TRBJ2-6
d_call: -
cdr3_aa: ASSLDTGANVLT

v_call: TRBV19
j_call: TRBJ2-3
d_call: -
cdr3_aa: ASSPRGEGTDTQY

v_call: TRBV2
j_call: TRBJ2-6
d_call: TRBD1
cdr3_aa: ASTGQGVSGANVLT

v_call: TRBV7-9
j_call: TRBJ2-1
d_call: -
cdr3_aa: ASSQGQGGTEQF

v_call: TRBV6-5
j_call: TRBJ2-6
d_call: -
cdr3_aa: ASRRQEGANVLT